This T cell receptor (beta chain) originates from a study of blood T cell repertoires in COVID-19 (dated by TCRdb to 2018 to 2020). Broadly, across the study: The collaborator samples originated in the United States, Italy and Spain and spanned the acute and convalescent phases of COVID-19. The prospective study material was composed of cDNA or gDNA derived from T cells, B-cell-depleted T cells, or PBMCs. Samples came from the ongoing ImmuneRACE study (first 160 participants) plus 1,254 subjects from 6 global collaborators. Sample metadata almost always included a de-identified subject ID, COVID-19 status, age in years and sex. The dataset comprised deeply sampled blood TCRbeta repertoires from subjects exposed to, actively infected with, or recovered from COVID-19. HLA class I and class II types, where available, came from metadata supplied by the sample provider rather than from assay-based typing. The repertoires were released in a freely available public database meant as a resource for research on the immune response to SARS-CoV-2.

Only one count was recorded for this clone. Its antigen remains unidentified. No per-base quality is available; no much larger clone lies one base away. Study-wide conclusions, independent of this receptor: How much clinical and demographic metadata was included differed by source and by participant, and the metadata was provided uncurated.

The collaborating institutions used their own protocols to collect whole blood in K2EDTA tubes. For TCRbeta analysis, collaborators shipped samples as frozen whole blood, isolated PBMCs, or DNA extracted from either of those sample types. The immunoSEQ Assay, a bias-controlled multiplex PCR, was used to amplify TCRbeta CDR3 regions from genomic DNA. The published analysis was carried out like this. Nucleated cell counts per sample were estimated from amplification of reference gene primers within the assay. To quantify the absolute abundance of each unique TCRbeta CDR3 rearrangement, sequence reads were collapsed and filtered. For each sample, productive Simpson clonality was calculated as the square root of Simpson's diversity index across productive rearrangements. The table comes from immuneACCESS by way of TCRdb, which keeps in-frame sequences with V and J called. Part of the clones is missing from these tables; in studies checked, under half for an unresolved V gene and the rest for unknown reasons. For V, J and clone size, that table is used; D and trimming come from the DNA. The sample table lists 200,000 to 250,000 clones, around three quarters of them with a count of one. The ten largest clones add up to around 5.8% of the sample.

Counted from cysteine to phenylalanine, this CDR3 has 15 amino acids. The retained sequence is limited to the CDR3, 45 bases, with the frame set at the first base. Trimming leaves V shorter by 6 bases and J shorter by 7 bases, with the junction holding 6 bases beyond the gene matches. CDR1 and CDR2 (SNHLY, FYNNEI) derive from the germline V gene. The sequence was collected from a woman aged 70-85 years with acute or convalescent COVID-19. Sequencing was done on a sample of peripheral blood. The V and J segments used are TRBV2 and TRBJ2-1; TRBD2 aligns with 13 central bases. The CDR3 loop reads CASRSGTSGNNEQFF. The base sequence is TGTGCCAGCAGATCCGGGACTAGCGGGAATAATGAGCAGTTCTTC.